This TCR beta chain was captured in a study of beta chain features in type 1 diabetes. Study conclusions and caveats: Type 1 diabetes patients had VDJ junctions that carried fewer insertions and more deletions. Small HLA sub-analyses could not settle whether HLA shapes TCRB rearrangement.

CDR3 length: 19 amino acids. CDR1 is MGHRA, CDR2 YSYEKL, per germline. V was pared by 1 base and J by 0 bases, with 5 bases of the junction left unmatched. Sorted CD4+ subsets: naive, central memory, regulatory, stem cell-like memory (CD45RO/CCR7/CD25/CD127/CD95/CD27 panel). This clone was observed a few times. Antigen unknown. The entirety of the isolated RNA underwent reverse transcription, so expressed TCRB transcripts were sequenced. Sequencing used immunoSEQ multiplex PCR; TCRdb keeps in-frame clones, though not all of them. The sample has around 99,000 clones, around 40% seen once. The clonotype originates from a woman aged 18-35 years in good health. The J gene is TRBJ2-1, the V gene TRBV4-1; 14 bases align to TRBD2. The sequenced sample was stem cell memory CD4+ T cells from blood. For the CDR3, the DNA is TGCGCCAGCAGCCAAGTAAGGACTAGCGGGAGGAGCTCCTACAATGAGCAGTTCTTC. This translates into CASSQVRTSGRSSYNEQFF.